This record covers a single T cell receptor (beta chain). Its antigen remains unidentified. The data stem from a study of shared clonotypes between healthy human individuals. Study-wide results and limits: The sole specimen, blood, was sampled, and tissue repertoires likely differ. Represented genetic and exposure-history diversity was restricted by having few donors.

The assay was run at deep level. Produced via immunoSEQ multiplex PCR; TCRdb's table is partial and in-frame only. The table has about half a million clones, about 78% seen once. Sequencing was performed on PBMCs. This TCR was recovered from a woman between 40 and 50 years old in good health. Some clones in this sample may be carry-over from other donors' samples.

CDR3 nucleotide sequence: TGCGCCAGCAGTGAGTCGAGTGGGGCTGTCGGCAATCAGCCCCAGCATTTT. Its translation is CASSESSGAVGNQPQHF. The chain uses TRBV10-2 and TRBJ1-5; D is possibly TRBD1 (5 bases). The length of the CDR3 is 17 residues. Germline loops: CDR1 WSHSY, CDR2 SAAADI. Between the trimmed V and J ends, which lost 0 bases and 2 bases, there was a span of 14 bases.